This T cell receptor (beta chain) was retrieved from a study of cytomegalovirus exposure and HLA in healthy donors. Study-wide points: 164 TCR beta chains were listed as cytomegalovirus-associated.

Here immunoSEQ multiplex PCR was the method, and the copy in TCRdb shows in-frame clones only, minus some. Here the sample spans 50,000 to 65,000 clones, more than 85% being singletons. The donors were members of the validation cohort comprising over 100 subjects, separate from the approximately 670-subject first cohort. On this clone itself: Its target is unknown.

Germline-derived CDR1 and CDR2 are MNHEY and SVGAGI. The CDR3 spans 13 residues. The germline V and J ends were trimmed by 5 bases and 10 bases, with 14 bases remaining between them. The source of this sequence is a woman aged 18-29 years in good health and CMV-seropositive. The source material was PBMCs. V is TRBV6-5 and J is TRBJ1-4, with D perhaps matching TRBD1 (6 bases). The CDR3 is CASSGVRGGKLFF. CDR3 nucleotides: TGTGCCAGCAGTGGAGTAAGGGGGGGAAAACTGTTTTTT.